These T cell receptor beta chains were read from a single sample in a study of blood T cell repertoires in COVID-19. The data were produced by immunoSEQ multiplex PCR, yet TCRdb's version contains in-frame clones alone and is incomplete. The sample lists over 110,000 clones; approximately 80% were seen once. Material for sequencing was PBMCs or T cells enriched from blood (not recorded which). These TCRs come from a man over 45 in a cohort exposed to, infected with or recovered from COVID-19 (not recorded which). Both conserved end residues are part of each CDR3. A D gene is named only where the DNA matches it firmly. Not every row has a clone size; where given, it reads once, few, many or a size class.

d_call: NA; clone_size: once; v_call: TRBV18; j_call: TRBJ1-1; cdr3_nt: TGTGCCAGCTCATCGGGACAAATCTTCATGAACACTGAAGCTTTCTTT; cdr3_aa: CASSSGQIFMNTEAFF
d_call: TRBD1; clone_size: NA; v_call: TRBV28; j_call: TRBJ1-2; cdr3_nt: TGTGCCAGCAGCCCCGGGACAGGGGGCCTCCCCCTATGGGGCTACACCTTC; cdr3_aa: CASSPGTGGLPLWGYTF
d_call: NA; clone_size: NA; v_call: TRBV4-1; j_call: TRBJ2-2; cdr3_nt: TGCGCCAGCAGCGACAGGCGTGGGTCGGACACCGGGGAGCTGTTTTTT; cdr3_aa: CASSDRRGSDTGELFF
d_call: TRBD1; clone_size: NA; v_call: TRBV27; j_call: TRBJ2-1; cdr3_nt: TGTGCCAGCAGTTTAAGTTTAGGGACAGGGTTGAATGAGCAGTTCTTC; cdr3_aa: CASSLSLGTGLNEQFF
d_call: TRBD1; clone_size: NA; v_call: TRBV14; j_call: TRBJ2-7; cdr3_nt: TGTGCCAGCAGCCAACAAGGGGGCGGCGAGCAGTACTTC; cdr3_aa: CASSQQGGGEQYF
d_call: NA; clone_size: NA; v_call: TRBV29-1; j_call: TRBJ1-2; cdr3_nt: TGCAGCGTTTACGGGGGAAATAACTATGGCTACACCTTC; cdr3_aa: CSVYGGNNYGYTF
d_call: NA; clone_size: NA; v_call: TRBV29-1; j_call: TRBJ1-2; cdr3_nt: TGCAGCGTTGAGGACAGTAGCGGCTACACCTTC; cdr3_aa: CSVEDSSGYTF
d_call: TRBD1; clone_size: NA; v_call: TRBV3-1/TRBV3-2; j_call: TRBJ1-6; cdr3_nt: TGTGCCAGCAGCCAGCTGTACAGGGGAAATTCACCCCTCCACTTT; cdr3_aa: CASSQLYRGNSPLHF
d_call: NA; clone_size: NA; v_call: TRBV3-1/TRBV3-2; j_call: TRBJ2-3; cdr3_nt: TGTGCCAGCAGTTTTGACAGGAGAGATACGCAGTATTTT; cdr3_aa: CASSFDRRDTQYF
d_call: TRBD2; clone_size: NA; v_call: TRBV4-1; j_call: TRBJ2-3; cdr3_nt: TGCGCCAGCAGCCAACAATTAGCGGGAACTGTAATGGATACGCAGTATTTT; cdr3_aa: CASSQQLAGTVMDTQYF
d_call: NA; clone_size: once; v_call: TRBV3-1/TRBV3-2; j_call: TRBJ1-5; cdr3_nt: TGTGCCAGCAGCCAAGCAGGCGGCAATCAGCCCCAGCATTTT; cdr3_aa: CASSQAGGNQPQHF
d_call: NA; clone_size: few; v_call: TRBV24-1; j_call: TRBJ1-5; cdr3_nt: TGTGCCACCAGCCTGGGGCCGGGGGGAGGATTACCTTATAGCAATCAGCCCCAGCATTTT; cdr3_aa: CATSLGPGGGLPYSNQPQHF
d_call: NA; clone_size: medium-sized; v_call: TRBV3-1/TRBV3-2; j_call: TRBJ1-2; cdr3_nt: TGTGCCAGCAGCCAAGGATCGAACCTAAACTATGGCTACACCTTC; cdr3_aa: CASSQGSNLNYGYTF
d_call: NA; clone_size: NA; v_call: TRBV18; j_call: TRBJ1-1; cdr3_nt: TGTGCCAGCTCACCCCCAGGGACTCTTCTGAACACTGAAGCTTTCTTT; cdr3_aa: CASSPPGTLLNTEAFF
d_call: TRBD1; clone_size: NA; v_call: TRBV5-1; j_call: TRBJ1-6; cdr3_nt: TGCGCCAGCAGCTTGGTAGGGACAGGACTTTCACCCCTCCACTTT; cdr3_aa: CASSLVGTGLSPLHF
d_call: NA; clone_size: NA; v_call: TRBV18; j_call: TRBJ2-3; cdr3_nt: TGTGCCAGCTCACCGATAGGGGATTCGACAGATACGCAGTATTTT; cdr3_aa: CASSPIGDSTDTQYF
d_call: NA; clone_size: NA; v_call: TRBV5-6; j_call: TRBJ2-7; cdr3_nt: TGTGCCAGCAGCTTGGGACTTTCCAGCGAGCAGTACTTC; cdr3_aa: CASSLGLSSEQYF
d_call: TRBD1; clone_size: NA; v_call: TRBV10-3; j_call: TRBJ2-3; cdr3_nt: TGTGCCATCAGTGGAGGGACAGGAGACCTCACAGATACGCAGTATTTT; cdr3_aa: CAISGGTGDLTDTQYF
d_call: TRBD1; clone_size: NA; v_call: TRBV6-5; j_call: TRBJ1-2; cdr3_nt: TGTGCCAGCAGACCTCCGGGACAGGGGAACTATGGCTACACCTTC; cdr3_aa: CASRPPGQGNYGYTF